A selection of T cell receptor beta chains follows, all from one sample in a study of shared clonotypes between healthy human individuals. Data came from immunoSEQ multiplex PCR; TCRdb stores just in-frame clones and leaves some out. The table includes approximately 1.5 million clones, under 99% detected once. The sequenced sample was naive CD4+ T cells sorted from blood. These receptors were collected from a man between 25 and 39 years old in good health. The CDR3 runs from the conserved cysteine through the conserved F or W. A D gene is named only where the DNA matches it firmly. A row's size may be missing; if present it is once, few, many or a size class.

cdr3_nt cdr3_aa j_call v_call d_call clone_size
TGTGCCAGCAGACGACTCTCGGGAACAGAGACCCAGTACTTC CASRRLSGTETQYF TRBJ2-5 TRBV2 NA NA
TGCGCCAGCAGCCGTAAACAACAGCAAAACACCGGGGAGCTGTTTTTT CASSRKQQQNTGELFF TRBJ2-2 TRBV4-1 NA NA
TGTGCCAGTAGAATGGACAGGGCGATGGGGGAGCAGTACTTC CASRMDRAMGEQYF TRBJ2-7 TRBV19 TRBD1 NA
TGTGCCATCAGCGCGGGACAGGGGGCTGTATTCTTTGGCTACACCTTC CAISAGQGAVFFGYTF TRBJ1-2 TRBV10-3 TRBD1 NA
TGCGCCAGCAGCCCACAAGGCCGGGGCGTTTCCTACGAGCAGTACTTC CASSPQGRGVSYEQYF TRBJ2-7 TRBV5-1 NA NA
TGCAGCGGGGGACTAGGGGTCGCCTACGAGCAGTACTTC CSGGLGVAYEQYF TRBJ2-7 TRBV29-1 TRBD2 once
TGTGCCAGCAGTTACAGACTTGTAGGAGGGGCCACTGAAGCTTTCTTT CASSYRLVGGATEAFF TRBJ1-1 TRBV6-5 NA NA
TGTGCCAGCAGCGACGACAGGAGCCGCGCCGGGGAGCTGTTTTTT CASSDDRSRAGELFF TRBJ2-2 TRBV7-9 NA NA
TGTGCCAGCAGCTCCAGGGGGGGCAATGAGCAGTTCTTC CASSSRGGNEQFF TRBJ2-1 TRBV7-2 NA NA
TGTGCCAGCAGCGTCCGAGGGGCTCAGCCCCAGCATTTT CASSVRGAQPQHF TRBJ1-5 TRBV7-2 NA once
TGTGCCACCAGCAATCGCACTTGGTACCAAGAGACCCAGTACTTC CATSNRTWYQETQYF TRBJ2-5 TRBV15 NA NA